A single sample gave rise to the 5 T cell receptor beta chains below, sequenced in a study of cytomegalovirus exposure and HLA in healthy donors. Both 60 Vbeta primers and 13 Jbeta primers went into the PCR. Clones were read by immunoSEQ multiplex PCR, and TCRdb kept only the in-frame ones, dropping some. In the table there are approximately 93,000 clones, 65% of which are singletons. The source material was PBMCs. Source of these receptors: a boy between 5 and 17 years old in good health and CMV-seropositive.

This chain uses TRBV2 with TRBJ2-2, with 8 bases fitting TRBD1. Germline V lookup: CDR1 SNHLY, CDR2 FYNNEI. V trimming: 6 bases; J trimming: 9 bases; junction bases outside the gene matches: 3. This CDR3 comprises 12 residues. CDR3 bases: TGTGCCAGCAGGGGACAGGCCAGGGAGCTGTTTTTT. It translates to CASRGQARELFF.

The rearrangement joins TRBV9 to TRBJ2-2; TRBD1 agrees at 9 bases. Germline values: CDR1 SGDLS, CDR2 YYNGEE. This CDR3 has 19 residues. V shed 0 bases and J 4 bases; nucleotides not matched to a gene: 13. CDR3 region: CASSVALGVLQGATGELFF. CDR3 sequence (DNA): TGTGCCAGCAGCGTAGCTTTGGGGGTCCTACAGGGGGCCACCGGGGAGCTGTTTTTT. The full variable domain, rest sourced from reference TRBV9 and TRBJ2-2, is DSGVTQTPKHLITATGQRVTLRCSPRSGDLSVYWYQQSLDQGLQFLIQYYNGEERAKGNILERFSAQQFPDLHSELNLSSLELGDSALYFCASSVALGVLQGATGELFFGEGSRLTVL.

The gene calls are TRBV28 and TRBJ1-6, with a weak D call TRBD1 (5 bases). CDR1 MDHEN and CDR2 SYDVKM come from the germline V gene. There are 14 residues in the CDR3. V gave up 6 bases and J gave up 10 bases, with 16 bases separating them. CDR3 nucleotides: TGTGCCAGCAGGTCTTTCTGGGGGGAGTCACCCCTCCACTTT. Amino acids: CASRSFWGESPLHF.

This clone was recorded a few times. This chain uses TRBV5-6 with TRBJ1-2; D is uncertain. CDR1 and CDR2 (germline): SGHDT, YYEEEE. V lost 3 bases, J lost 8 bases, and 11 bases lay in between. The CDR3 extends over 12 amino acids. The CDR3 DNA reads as TGTGCCAGCAGCTACCGTAGCCAGGGCTACACCTTC. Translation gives CASSYRSQGYTF.

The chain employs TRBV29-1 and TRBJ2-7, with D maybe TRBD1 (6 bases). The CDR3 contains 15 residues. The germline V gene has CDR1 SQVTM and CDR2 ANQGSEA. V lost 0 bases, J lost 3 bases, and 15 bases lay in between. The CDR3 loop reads CSVEDRFRRGYEQYF. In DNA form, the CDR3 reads TGCAGCGTTGAAGATCGTTTCCGCAGGGGCTACGAGCAGTACTTC.